This T cell receptor beta chain was identified in a study of blood T cell repertoires in COVID-19 (dated by TCRdb to the early 2020s). For the study in its entirety: Samples from collaborators originated in the United States, Italy and Spain and spanned both the acute and convalescent phases of COVID-19. The material from the prospective study consisted of cDNA or gDNA derived from T cells, B-cell-depleted T cells, or PBMCs. Deeply sampled blood TCRbeta repertoires from subjects exposed to, actively infected with, or recovered from COVID-19 were included in the dataset. The repertoires were made available in a free public database intended to serve as a resource for research on the immune response to SARS-CoV-2. Samples were obtained from the ongoing ImmuneRACE study (first 160 participants) and from about 1,300 subjects provided by 6 global collaborators. Sample metadata almost always included a de-identified subject ID, COVID-19 status, age in years and sex. Where available, HLA class I and class II types were taken from metadata supplied by the sample provider and were not determined by assay-based typing.

Based on the germline V gene, the CDR1 and CDR2 sequences are MNHEY and SVGAGI. Measured from the cysteine to the phenylalanine, the CDR3 is 13 residues long. Here the CDR3 DNA is all that survives: 39 bases in frame from base 1. V is cut back by 2 bases and J by 6 bases, with 2 bases in the junction unmatched. About this clone itself: Its antigen remains undetermined. No clone much larger than this one lies a single base away; base qualities are absent.

Broader findings and caveats from the paper: How much clinical and demographic metadata was included differed by source and by participant, and the metadata was provided uncurated.

TCRbeta CDR3 regions were amplified from genomic DNA by means of the immunoSEQ Assay, a bias-controlled multiplex PCR. The paper's processing steps were these. The number of nucleated cells in each sample was estimated from the amplification of reference gene primers within the assay. To quantify the absolute abundance of each unique TCRbeta CDR3 rearrangement, sequence reads were collapsed and filtered. For each sample, productive Simpson clonality was calculated as the square root of Simpson's diversity index over productive rearrangements. TCRdb obtained this table from immuneACCESS and retained in-frame rearrangements with V and J assigned. These tables miss some clones; where compared with another copy, unresolved V genes account for less than half of the shortfall, and the remainder is unexplained. V, J and clone size are those of that table, while D and trimming were read from the DNA. This sample comprises around 75,000 clones, roughly four fifths of them detected only once. Of the sample, 13% is held by the ten largest clones.

One collaborating source in Seattle enrolled patients while the patients were actively infected and followed the patients over time throughout the course of disease. Collaborating institutions collected whole blood in K2EDTA tubes following their own protocols. For TCRbeta analysis, collaborators shipped samples as frozen whole blood, isolated PBMCs, or DNA extracted from either of those sample types. Here the chain combines TRBV6-5 and TRBJ2-5; 8 bases in between match TRBD1. Specimen: peripheral blood. The sequence was obtained from a man aged 50 to 59 with COVID-19, enrolled during active disease. The CDR3 corresponds to CASSYGQGKTQYF. DNA sequence: TGTGCCAGCAGTTACGGACAGGGAAAGACCCAGTACTTC.